The 4 T cell receptor beta chains given below trace back to one sample, sequenced in a study of blood T cell repertoires in COVID-19. The repertoire was sequenced with immunoSEQ multiplex PCR; TCRdb's copy has only in-frame clones and lacks some. The table records roughly 150,000 clones, 80% to 85% of them present only once. Sequenced sample: peripheral blood. Source of these receptors: a human donor in a cohort sampled during active COVID-19.

This clone occurred once. This sequence joins TRBV29-1 and TRBJ1-3; TRBD1 is a possible D gene (5 bases). Germline lookup yields CDR1 SQVTM and CDR2 ANQGSEA. This CDR3 region has 12 residues. Trimming took 4 bases from V and 1 from J, leaving 5 bases between them. The CDR3 DNA sequence: TGCAGCGTTGGACAGTCTGGAAACACCATATATTTT. It codes for CSVGQSGNTIYF.

The chain uses TRBV5-6 and TRBJ1-6; 7 bases align to TRBD1. The CDR3 covers 15 residues. The germline gives CDR1 SGHDT, CDR2 YYEEEE. V lost 4 bases to trimming and J lost 7 bases; unmatched junction nucleotides: 8. This CDR3 is CASSPGDRLNSPLHF. In nucleotides, the CDR3 is TGTGCCAGCAGCCCGGGGGACAGATTGAATTCACCCCTCCACTTT.

The V and J genes are TRBV5-4 and TRBJ1-2, with TRBD1 matching over 8 bases. This CDR3 is built from 14 residues. J lost 3 bases, V lost 0 bases, and 1 base had no gene match. CDR1 is SGHNT and CDR2 is YYREEE in the germline V gene (reference sequence). The CDR3, as DNA: TGTGCCAGCAGCTTGGACAGGGGGTACTATGGCTACACCTTC. Its protein is CASSLDRGYYGYTF.

This chain joins TRBV6-5 and TRBJ1-2, with D tentatively TRBD1 (5 bases). CDR3 length: 15 amino acids. Germline CDR1 and CDR2: MNHEY and SVGAGI. V lost 6 bases to trimming and J lost 5 bases, with 19 bases between them. The CDR3 sequence is CASRATGGTEYGYTF. In nucleotides, the CDR3 is TGTGCCAGCAGAGCTACGGGCGGGACGGAGTATGGCTACACCTTC.